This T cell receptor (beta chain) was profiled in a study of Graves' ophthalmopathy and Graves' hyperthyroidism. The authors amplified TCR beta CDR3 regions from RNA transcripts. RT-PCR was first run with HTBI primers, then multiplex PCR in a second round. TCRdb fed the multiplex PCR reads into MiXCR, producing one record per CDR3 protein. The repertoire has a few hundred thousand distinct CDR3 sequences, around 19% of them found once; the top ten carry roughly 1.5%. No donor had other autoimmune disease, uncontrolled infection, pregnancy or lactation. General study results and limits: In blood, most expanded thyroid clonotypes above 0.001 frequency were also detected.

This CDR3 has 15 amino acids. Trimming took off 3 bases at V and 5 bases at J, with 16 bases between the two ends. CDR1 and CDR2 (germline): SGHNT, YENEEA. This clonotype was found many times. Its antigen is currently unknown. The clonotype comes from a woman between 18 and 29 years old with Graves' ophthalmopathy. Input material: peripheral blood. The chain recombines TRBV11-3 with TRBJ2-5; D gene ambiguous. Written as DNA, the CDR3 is TGTGCCAGCAGCTTTCAGGACGGCCCTCGGGAGACCCAGTACTTC. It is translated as CASSFQDGPRETQYF.